This TCR beta chain derives from a study of blood T cells in healthy people across ages. With regard to this clonotype: Its antigen remains unknown.

Study-wide results and caveats: Researchers said unsorted PBMCs prevented a conclusive naive versus antigen-experienced comparison. A roughly linear age-dependent decrease characterized TCR beta diversity per million T cells.

PCR was performed a second time for about 7 to 11 cycles using a sample-barcoded 5' primer and a J-beta primer mix. TCRdb itself ran the 5' RACE reads through MiXCR, one entry per CDR3 protein. The sample lists roughly 800,000 distinct CDR3 sequences, roughly 50% occurring once. Material for sequencing was blood. This receptor was obtained from an elderly man in good health.

The CDR3 DNA follows: TGTGCCAGCTCACCACTGACAGGGGTAAATACCGAGCAGTACTTC. Its translation is CASSPLTGVNTEQYF. The chain uses TRBV18 and TRBJ2-7; the match to TRBD1 covers 8 bases. The CDR3 contains 15 residues. Losses at the gene ends were 1 base for V and 6 bases for J; bases not matched to a gene: 8. The germline CDR1 and CDR2 sequences are KGHSH and LQKENI.